The 18 T cell receptor beta chains in this list originate from one sample, sequenced in a study of shared clonotypes between healthy human individuals. The method was immunoSEQ multiplex PCR; TCRdb's version includes in-frame clones alone and lacks a portion of them. Found here are millions of clones, around 94% of them singletons; the top ten hold over 0.12%. The sequencing sample was made of naive CD4+ T cells sorted from blood. Subset noted: CD45RA+ positively selected. The source is a man younger than 35 in good health.

V is TRBV19 and J is TRBJ2-5, with 7 bases that match TRBD2. Germline-derived CDR1 and CDR2 are LNHDA and SQIVND (reference sequence). V was clipped by 7 bases and J by 5 bases; unmatched bases: 10. This CDR3 is built from 14 residues. The CDR3: CASTQSGGLETQYF. CDR3 coding DNA: TGTGCCAGTACCCAATCGGGGGGATTGGAGACCCAGTACTTC.

CDR3 sequence: CASSESQGEWQPQHF. CDR3 DNA sequence: TGTGCCAGCAGTGAATCCCAGGGGGAGTGGCAGCCCCAGCATTTT. This sequence joins TRBV6-1 and TRBJ1-5; 7 bases match TRBD1. There are 15 residues in the CDR3. Losses at the gene ends were 2 bases for V and 7 bases for J; bases not matched to a gene: 8. Germline lookup yields CDR1 MNHNS and CDR2 SASEGT.

The CDR3 DNA reads as TGTGCCAGCAGTAAAGAACTCTCCCCTAACTATGGCTACACCTTC. It codes for CASSKELSPNYGYTF. This chain connects TRBV6-6 to TRBJ1-2; no clear D gene. CDR1 is MNHNY, CDR2 SVGAGI, per germline (reference sequence). CDR3 length equals 15 residues. V was shortened by 5 bases and J by 0 bases, with 13 bases between the two germline ends.

V usage is TRBV11-2 and J usage is TRBJ1-1, with D uncertain. V lost 5 bases and J 1 base, leaving 17 bases between the germline ends. The CDR3 contains 16 residues. Germline CDR1 reads SGHAT; CDR2 reads FQNNGV. The CDR3 sequence is CASSQQIRAGNTEAFF. The CDR3 DNA is TGTGCCAGCAGCCAACAGATTCGCGCCGGGAACACTGAAGCTTTCTTT. The full variable domain, in which reference TRBV11-2 and TRBJ1-1 provide the parts outside the CDR3, is EAGVAQSPRYKIIEKRQSVAFWCNPISGHATLYWYQQILGQGPKLLIQFQNNGVVDDSQLPKDRFSAERLKGVDSTLKIQPAKLEDSAVYLCASSQQIRAGNTEAFFGQGTRLTVV.

V gene TRBV19 combines with J gene TRBJ2-2; either TRBD1 or TRBD2 may fit D (5 bases each). This CDR3 spans 13 amino acids. CDR1 and CDR2 (germline): LNHDA, SQIVND (reference sequence). V dropped 7 bases and J dropped 4 bases, with 10 bases sitting between them. The CDR3 region is CASNPGTTGELFF. The DNA for the CDR3 is TGTGCCAGTAATCCGGGGACCACCGGGGAGCTGTTTTTT.

As for this clone: This same CDR3 is encoded by further DNA sequences in the sample. V is TRBV5-1 and J is TRBJ1-6, with unresolved D. V lost 2 bases, J lost 7 bases, and 4 bases lay in between. Germline loops: CDR1 SGHRS, CDR2 YFSETQ. CDR3 size: 12 residues. The DNA for the CDR3 is TGCGCCAGCAGCTTAGGGAATTCACCCCTCCACTTT. Amino acids: CASSLGNSPLHF.

On this clone itself: Other nucleotide sequences in the sample specify the same CDR3. The rearrangement uses TRBV7-2 and TRBJ2-2; D ambiguous. The V end lost 0 bases, the J end lost 1 base, and 6 bases lay between the germline ends. CDR1 and CDR2 (germline): SGHTA, FQGNSA. The CDR3 contains 15 residues. The CDR3 spells CASSLAELNTGELFF. Written as DNA, the CDR3 is TGTGCCAGCAGCTTAGCAGAGCTGAACACCGGGGAGCTGTTTTTT.

The J gene is TRBJ1-4, the V gene TRBV5-1; D not resolved. Germline V CDR1 and CDR2: SGHRS, YFSETQ. This CDR3 has 16 amino acids. V was clipped by 2 bases and J by 0 bases, with 11 bases between them. The CDR3 region is CASSLRWQATNEKLFF. As DNA, the CDR3 is TGCGCCAGCAGCTTAAGGTGGCAGGCAACTAATGAAAAACTGTTTTTT.

The genes are TRBV4-2 and TRBJ2-3, with unresolved D. Looked up from germline, CDR1 is LGHNA and CDR2 is YNFKEQ. V was clipped by 0 bases and J by 2 bases, with 9 bases between them. The CDR3 spans 15 residues. The CDR3 region has the DNA TGTGCCAGCAGCCAAGATCGTATCACCACAGATACGCAGTATTTT. It encodes CASSQDRITTDTQYF.

The chain joins TRBV4-1 to TRBJ2-7; D possibly uses TRBD1 or TRBD2 (5 bases each). V lost 4 bases, J lost 5 bases, and 15 bases lay in between. Germline lookup yields CDR1 MGHRA and CDR2 YSYEKL. The CDR3 consists of 14 residues. CDR3 sequence: CASSLAGSYNEQYF. CDR3 DNA: TGCGCCAGCAGCCTGGCAGGGAGCTACAACGAGCAGTACTTC.

V is TRBV10-3 and J is TRBJ2-3; D perhaps matches TRBD2 (5 bases). The CDR3 has 13 residues. The germline CDR1 and CDR2 sequences are ENHRY and SYGVKD. Trimming cost V 10 bases and J 0 bases, with 11 bases left between them. The CDR3 bases are TGTGCCAGCAGCGGAACTAGCACAGATACGCAGTATTTT. It yields the protein CASSGTSTDTQYF.

Concerning this clone: Other DNA sequences within the sample encode an identical CDR3. The V and J genes are TRBV11-2 and TRBJ2-7; unclear D gene. CDR1 and CDR2 (germline): SGHAT, FQNNGV. This CDR3 comprises 14 residues. Trimming removed 0 bases from V and 0 bases from J, with 6 bases in between. The CDR3: CASSLDPGSYEQYF. DNA for the CDR3: TGTGCCAGCAGCTTAGACCCGGGCTCCTACGAGCAGTACTTC.

To note about this clone: This sample also contains other DNA sequences that code for the same CDR3. The chain combines TRBV6-5 with TRBJ1-2; D is ambiguous. In germline, CDR1 is MNHEY, CDR2 SVGAGI. The CDR3 runs to 12 residues. The germline V and J ends were trimmed by 4 bases and 5 bases, with 8 bases remaining between them. The CDR3 reads CASSSRDYGYTF. DNA of the CDR3: TGTGCCAGCAGTTCCCGGGATTATGGCTACACCTTC.

The chain joins TRBV7-9 to TRBJ1-1; 8 bases agree with TRBD1. This CDR3 contains 16 residues. The J segment lost 3 bases and the V segment lost 0 bases, leaving 6 bases of the junction unmatched. CDR1 SEHNR and CDR2 FQNEAQ come from the germline V gene (reference sequence). CDR3 loop: CASSLARPDRDTEAFF. The CDR3 bases are TGTGCCAGCAGCTTAGCAAGGCCGGACAGGGACACTGAAGCTTTCTTT.

This clone was detected only once. The chain recombines TRBV7-9 with TRBJ1-2, with TRBD1 matching over 10 bases. Germline lookup yields CDR1 SEHNR and CDR2 FQNEAQ (reference sequence). V trimming: 5 bases; J trimming: 8 bases; junction bases outside the gene matches: 5. The CDR3 is made up of 13 amino acids. DNA of the CDR3: TGTGCCAGCAGCCGACAGGGGGCCGGAGGCTACACCTTC. This codes for CASSRQGAGGYTF.

This clone appeared once. This chain uses TRBV7-2 with TRBJ2-7, with 7 bases lining up with TRBD2. This CDR3 has 14 residues. V lost 6 bases, J lost 2 bases, and 7 bases stayed unmatched. CDR1 is SGHTA, CDR2 FQGNSA, per germline. The CDR3 nucleotides are TGTGCCAGCAGGCCCACTAGCGACACCTACGAGCAGTACTTC. It codes for CASRPTSDTYEQYF.

This clone appeared once. V gene TRBV5-8 combines with J gene TRBJ2-7, with 8 bases that match TRBD1. Trimming took 0 bases from V and 0 from J; bases not matched to a gene: 2. Germline assignment: CDR1 SGHTS and CDR2 YDEGEE. The CDR3 is 15 amino acids. CDR3 sequence reads: CASSLGTGSSYEQYF. The CDR3 DNA follows: TGTGCCAGCAGCTTGGGGACAGGGAGCTCCTACGAGCAGTACTTC. The full variable domain, in which reference TRBV5-8 and TRBJ2-7 provide the parts outside the CDR3, is EAGVTQSPTHLIKTRGQQATLRCSPISGHTSVYWYQQALGLGLQFLLWYDEGEERNRGNFPPRFSGRQFPNYSSELNVNALELEDSALYLCASSLGTGSSYEQYFGPGTRLTVT.

This clone has only one observation. The chain recombines TRBV12-5 with TRBJ2-7, with 9 bases fitting TRBD1. Germline CDR1 and CDR2: LGHNT and FRNRAP. V lost 3 bases, J lost 7 bases, and 7 bases stayed unmatched. CDR3 length equals 14 residues. DNA of the CDR3: TGTGCTAGTGGTTTAACAGGGGGCGCGGGGGAGCAGTACTTC. It is translated as CASGLTGGAGEQYF.